This T cell receptor (beta chain) was captured by sequencing in a study of beta chain features in type 1 diabetes. Study in general: Patients did not differ from healthy donors in age, gender or cell yield.

cDNA synthesis used the whole RNA isolate, giving expressed TCRB sequences. The repertoire was sequenced with immunoSEQ multiplex PCR; TCRdb's copy has only in-frame clones and lacks some. The data contain around 250,000 clones, about 25% of them singletons. Findings of the study overall: TCRB CDR3s were moderately but significantly shorter in Type 1 diabetes patients in all four CD4+ subsets.

Each sorted population was over 95% pure. About this clone itself: Its antigen is not known.

This receptor was taken from a man aged 30 to 45 in good health. The sample was central memory CD4+ T cells from blood.

CDR3 residues: CASSADLPGGRGETQYF. In DNA form, the CDR3 reads TGTGCCAGCAGCGCAGACCTCCCCGGGGGGCGCGGGGAGACCCAGTACTTC. V usage is TRBV9 and J usage is TRBJ2-5, with D possibly TRBD2 on 7 matching bases. The CDR3 spans 17 residues. CDR1 is SGDLS, CDR2 YYNGEE, per germline. Trimming removed 3 bases at V and 5 bases at J, with 23 bases between.